This T cell receptor (beta chain) was sequenced for a study of T cell repertoires in cytomegalovirus infection (dated by TCRdb to the late 2010s). Context from the whole study: The peptide stimulations were aimed at well-studied HLA-B-restricted epitopes as well as recently identified HLA-C-restricted CMV epitopes, whose presentation resists viral immunomodulation. Donor HLA type was relevant to the analysis, as public TCR beta signatures indicated carriage of CMV infection together with the matching HLA type. What the work shows at the level of the full study, not this receptor alone: The ex vivo response was dominated by HLA-C-restricted CMV-specific TCR beta clonotypes, and the single most frequent clonotype in two of eight donors was supplied by these HLA-C-restricted clonotypes. In both this cohort and an independent cohort of 300 to 450 donors, the cumulative frequency of public TCR beta family members distinguished carriers of CMV infection plus the relevant HLA type.

The treatment or condition label for this specimen denotes: in vitro stimulation with specific CMV peptide epitopes to enrich CMV-specific T cells. Sequencing relied on an Illumina HiSeq 1500. The public reads were reprocessed in TCRdb via fastp at Q25 and MiXCR, keeping in-frame beta chains. Every entry covers one CDR3 protein and lists the most common genes and DNA from its rows. A total of 310,000 or so distinct CDR3 sequences appear in this sample, approximately 25% of them only once. The biggest ten clones account for 13% of the sample. As concerns this clonotype: Its antigen has not been determined. No qualities accompany the bases; no much larger clone lies one base away.

Trimming costs V 1 base and J 11 bases, and their ends lie 8 bases apart. Including the terminal cysteine and phenylalanine, the CDR3 comprises 12 residues. The sequence is cut down to CDR3 DNA, 36 bases in frame from base 1. The germline V gene yields SGHVS for CDR1 and FQNEAQ for CDR2. Sample: cultured PBMCs, taken from culture after CMV antigen stimulation. Here the chain combines TRBV7-8 and TRBJ1-4, with an unclear D gene assignment. The receptor was isolated from a human donor in good health (CMV status not recorded). Some clones in this sample may be carry-over from other donors' samples. The CDR3 reads as follows: CASSLGEGKLFF. The DNA sequence is as follows: TGTGCCAGCAGCTTAGGCGAAGGGAAACTGTTTTTT.